What follows are 16 T cell receptor beta chains derived from one specimen sequenced in a study of identical twins. TCRdb recomputed calls from the 5' RACE reads with MiXCR, one row per CDR3 protein. The sample shows about 1.7 million distinct CDR3 sequences, about 32% of them seen only once. Source material: cord blood. All receptors derive from a newborn girl in good health.

J is TRBJ2-3 and V is TRBV3-1; D remains unclear. Germline lookup yields CDR1 LGHDT and CDR2 YNNKEL (reference sequence). The CDR3 is made up of 15 amino acids. V lost 4 bases and J lost 1, with 12 bases in between. In DNA form, the CDR3 reads TGTGCCAGCAGCCCTTGGGGAAGGGGCACAGATACGCAGTATTTT. Amino acids: CASSPWGRGTDTQYF.

CDR3 amino acids: CAGSARTSGSYNEQYF. The CDR3 DNA reads TGTGCCGGCAGCGCCCGTACTAGCGGGAGCTACAATGAGCAGTACTTC. This chain uses TRBV21-1 with TRBJ2-7; TRBD2 is the table's D call, not checked against the DNA. TRBV21-1 is noted as a pseudogene. The CDR3 sequence is 16 residues long.

CDR3: CASPEESRPNYNEQFF. CDR3 bases: TGTGCCAGCCCCGAAGAATCGCGGCCAAACTACAATGAGCAGTTCTTC. The chain uses TRBV9 and TRBJ2-1, with D hard to call. V lost 7 bases and J lost 3, with 20 bases in between. The CDR3 totals 16 residues. The germline CDR1 and CDR2 sequences are SGDLS and YYNGEE.

This clonotype was seen at least ten times. The chain uses TRBV12-3 or TRBV12-4 and TRBJ2-1; D might be TRBD2 (7 bases). This CDR3 has 16 amino acids. V was trimmed by 6 bases and J by 4 bases, leaving 19 bases between them. The CDR3 spells CASSPPAGAPYNEQFF. In DNA, the CDR3 is TGTGCCAGCAGCCCACCTGCGGGGGCTCCATACAATGAGCAGTTCTTC.

V and J are TRBV6-5 and TRBJ1-2; D remains ambiguous. CDR1 and CDR2 (germline): MNHEY, SVGAGI. V lost 4 bases to trimming and J lost 3 bases, with 12 bases between them. The CDR3 has 14 amino acids. The CDR3 DNA sequence: TGTGCCAGCAGTTTAAAGGGTCCTTACTATGGCTACACCTTC. It codes for CASSLKGPYYGYTF.

V and J are TRBV20-1 and TRBJ2-1; D is unclear. The CDR3 consists of 12 residues. Trimming pared 0 bases from V and 9 bases from J, leaving 9 bases between. CDR1 is DFQATT and CDR2 is SNEGSKA in the germline V gene (reference sequence). The CDR3 reads CSARDLELEQFF. The CDR3 coding sequence is TGCAGTGCTAGAGATTTGGAACTTGAGCAGTTCTTC.

The table lists this clonotype with a few counts. This chain uses TRBV4-1 with TRBJ2-1, with a tentative D call TRBD2 (5 bases). CDR1 and CDR2 (germline): MGHRA, YSYEKL. Trimming cost V 1 base and J 3 bases, with 16 bases left between them. There are 17 residues in the CDR3. The CDR3 sequence: CASSQGLRAVNYNEQFF. CDR3 DNA sequence: TGCGCCAGCAGCCAAGGGTTGCGGGCCGTTAACTACAATGAGCAGTTCTTC.

As regards this clonotype: A much bigger clone sits one base away, suggesting this may be a read error. J is TRBJ1-2 and V is TRBV9; unclear D gene. This CDR3 has 14 amino acids. From germline, CDR1 is SGDLS and CDR2 YYNGEE. The CDR3 region has the DNA TGTGCCAGCAGCGTGAAGACAATTTTCGATGGCTGCACCTTC. Protein: CASSVKTIFDGCTF.

About this clonotype itself: A read error is possible here, since a much larger clone lies one base away. The chain couples TRBV12-3 or TRBV12-4 to TRBJ2-1; D is unclear. V was clipped by 7 bases and J by 10 bases, with 17 bases between them. This CDR3 contains 13 residues. This CDR3 is CASNFAETYEQFF. CDR3 DNA sequence: TGTGCCAGCAACTTTGCTGAGACCTACGAGCAGTTCTTC.

The chain uses TRBV25-1 and TRBJ2-3; D uncertain. The CDR3 is 15 residues long. The germline CDR1 and CDR2 sequences are MGHDK and SYGVNS. Between the trimmed V and J ends, which lost 6 bases and 2 bases, there was a span of 15 bases. In DNA form, the CDR3 reads TGTGCCAGCAGGGAGACAAGGGTCCACACAGATACGCAGTATTTT. Amino acid sequence: CASRETRVHTDTQYF.

This clonotype was observed a handful of times. The V and J genes are TRBV18 and TRBJ2-6; 7 bases are shared with TRBD1. Germline V CDR1 and CDR2: KGHSH, LQKENI. The CDR3 spans 13 residues. The trim removed 6 bases at V and 15 bases at J, leaving 11 bases unmatched. CDR3 sequence: CASSPPPGQRLTF. In DNA form, the CDR3 reads TGTGCCAGCTCCCCTCCTCCGGGACAGCGCCTGACTTTC.

This clonotype has a handful of counts. V gene TRBV27 combines with J gene TRBJ2-7; possible D gene TRBD2, 7 bases. The CDR3 is made up of 13 amino acids. Germline-derived CDR1 and CDR2 are MNHEY and SMNVEV (reference sequence). V was cut by 2 bases and J by 7 bases, with 12 bases left in between. The CDR3 DNA sequence: TGTGCCAGCAGTTTAGGGGGGGACAATGAGCAGTACTTC. Translating it yields CASSLGGDNEQYF.

This clonotype was recorded a few times. The rearrangement uses TRBV10-3 and TRBJ2-7, with TRBD2 matching over 8 bases. CDR3 length: 15 amino acids. Germline lookup yields CDR1 ENHRY and CDR2 SYGVKD. With V trimmed by 0 bases and J by 4 bases, 5 bases remained unmatched. In DNA, the CDR3 is TGTGCCATCAGTGAGTCGGCTAGCGGGCGGTACGAGCAGTACTTC. Translation gives CAISESASGRYEQYF.

This clonotype was observed a few times. V is TRBV5-1 and J is TRBJ2-5, with TRBD2 matching 12 bases. J lost 5 bases, V lost 5 bases, and 13 bases had no gene match. Per the germline V gene, CDR1 is SGHRS and CDR2 is YFSETQ. The CDR3 has 17 amino acids. The CDR3 reads CASRTGETSGSMETQYF. CDR3 bases: TGCGCCAGCAGGACAGGGGAGACTAGCGGGAGTATGGAGACCCAGTACTTC. The entire variable domain, with the rest obtained from reference TRBV5-1 and TRBJ2-5, is as follows: KAGVTQTPRYLIKTRGQQVTLSCSPISGHRSVSWYQQTPGQGLQFLFEYFSETQRNKGNFPGRFSGRQFSNSRSEMNVSTLELGDSALYLCASRTGETSGSMETQYFGPGTRLLVL.

This clonotype was observed many times. V and J are TRBV7-2 and TRBJ2-4; 8 nucleotides match TRBD1. The CDR3 length is 13 residues. Losses at the gene ends were 1 base for V and 7 bases for J; bases not matched to a gene: 0. Germline V gene data show CDR1 as SGHTA and CDR2 as FQGNSA. Written as DNA, the CDR3 is TGTGCCAGCAGCTTAGGGACAGGGAACATTCAGTACTTC. Its translation is CASSLGTGNIQYF.

The chain uses TRBV7-6 and TRBJ2-3; D is perhaps TRBD1 or TRBD2 (8 bases each). V was shortened by 4 bases and J by 5 bases, with 19 bases between the two germline ends. In germline, CDR1 is SGHVS, CDR2 FNYEAQ. The CDR3 sequence is 16 residues long. CDR3 sequence (DNA): TGTGCCAGCAGCTGGACAGGGTCGGGGGGGAAAGATACGCAGTATTTT. Its protein product is CASSWTGSGGKDTQYF.